This T cell receptor beta chain was identified during a study of blood T cells in healthy people across ages. Overall study: About one barcoded beta molecule per two T cells came from capture by template switching.

V was shortened by 4 bases and J by 1 base, with 14 bases between the two germline ends. CDR3 length: 15 residues. Per germline, CDR1 SGHNT and CDR2 YYREEE (reference sequence). A second PCR of roughly 7 to 11 cycles used a sample-barcoded 5' primer and a J-beta primer mix. TCRdb reprocessed the 5' RACE reads with MiXCR, giving one entry per CDR3 protein. The data hold over 950,000 distinct CDR3 sequences, with 35% to 40% observed a single time. They isolated at least 6.5 million PBMCs from each sample. Per sample, at least 6 micrograms of total RNA were extracted. The clonotype was recovered from a man younger than 30 in good health. The specimen was blood. The chain uses TRBV5-4 and TRBJ1-1; D not resolved. The CDR3 protein is CASSPKVTQNTEAFF. CDR3 nucleotide sequence: TGTGCCAGCAGCCCAAAAGTAACACAGAACACTGAAGCTTTCTTT.